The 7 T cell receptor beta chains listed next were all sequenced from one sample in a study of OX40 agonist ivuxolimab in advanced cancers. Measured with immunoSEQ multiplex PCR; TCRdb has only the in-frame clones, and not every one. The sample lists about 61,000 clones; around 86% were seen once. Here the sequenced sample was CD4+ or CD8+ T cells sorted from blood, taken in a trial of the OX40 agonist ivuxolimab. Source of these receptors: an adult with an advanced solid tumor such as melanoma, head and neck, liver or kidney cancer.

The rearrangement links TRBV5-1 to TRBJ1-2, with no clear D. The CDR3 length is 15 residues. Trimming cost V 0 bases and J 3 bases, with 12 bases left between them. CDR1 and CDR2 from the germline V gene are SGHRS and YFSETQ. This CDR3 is CASSLEPGVDYGYTF. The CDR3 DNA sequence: TGCGCCAGCAGCTTGGAACCGGGCGTGGACTATGGCTACACCTTC. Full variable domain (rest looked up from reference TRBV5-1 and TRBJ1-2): KAGVTQTPRYLIKTRGQQVTLSCSPISGHRSVSWYQQTPGQGLQFLFEYFSETQRNKGNFPGRFSGRQFSNSRSEMNVSTLELGDSALYLCASSLEPGVDYGYTFGSGTRLTVV.

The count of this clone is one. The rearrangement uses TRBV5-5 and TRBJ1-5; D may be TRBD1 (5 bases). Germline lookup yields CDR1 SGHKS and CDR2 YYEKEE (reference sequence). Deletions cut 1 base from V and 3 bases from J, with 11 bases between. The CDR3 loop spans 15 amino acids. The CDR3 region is CASSLWQGDNQPQHF. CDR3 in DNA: TGTGCCAGCAGCTTGTGGCAGGGCGACAATCAGCCCCAGCATTTT.

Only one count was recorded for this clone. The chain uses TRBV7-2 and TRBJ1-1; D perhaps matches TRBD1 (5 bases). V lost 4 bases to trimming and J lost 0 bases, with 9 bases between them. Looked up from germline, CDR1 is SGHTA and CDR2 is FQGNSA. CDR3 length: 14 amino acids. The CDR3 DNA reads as TGTGCCAGCAGCTCAGGGCCGTTGAACACTGAAGCTTTCTTT. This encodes CASSSGPLNTEAFF. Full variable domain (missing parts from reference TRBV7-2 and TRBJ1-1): GAGVSQSPSNKVTEKGKDVELRCDPISGHTALYWYRQSLGQGLEFLIYFQGNSAPDKSGLPSDRFSAERTGGSVSTLTIQRTQQEDSAVYLCASSSGPLNTEAFFGQGTRLTVV.

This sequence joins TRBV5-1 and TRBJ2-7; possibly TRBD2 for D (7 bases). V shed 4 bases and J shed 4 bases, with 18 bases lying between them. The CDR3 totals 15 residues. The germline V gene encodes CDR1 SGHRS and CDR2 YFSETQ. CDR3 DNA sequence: TGCGCCAGCAGCCCGGAGGTGGGGGGGCCTTACGAGCAGTACTTC. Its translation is CASSPEVGGPYEQYF.

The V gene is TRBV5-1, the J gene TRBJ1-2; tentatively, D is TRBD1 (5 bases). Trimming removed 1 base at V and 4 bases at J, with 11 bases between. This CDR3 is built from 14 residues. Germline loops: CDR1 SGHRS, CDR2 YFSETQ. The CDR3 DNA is TGCGCCAGCAGCTTGCAGTTTCAGGGCTATGGCTACACCTTC. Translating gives CASSLQFQGYGYTF.

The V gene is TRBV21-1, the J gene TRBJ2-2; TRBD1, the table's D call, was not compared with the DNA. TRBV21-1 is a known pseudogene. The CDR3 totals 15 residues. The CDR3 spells CASSHGQGNTGELFF. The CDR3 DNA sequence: TGTGCCAGCAGCCACGGACAGGGAAACACCGGGGAGCTGTTTTTT.

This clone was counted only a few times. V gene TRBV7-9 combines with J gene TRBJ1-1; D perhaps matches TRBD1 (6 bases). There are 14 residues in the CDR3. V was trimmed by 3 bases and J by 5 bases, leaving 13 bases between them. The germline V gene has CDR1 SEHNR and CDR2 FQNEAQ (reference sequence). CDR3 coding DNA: TGTGCCAGCAGCTTTAATTCAGGGGAGACTGAAGCTTTCTTT. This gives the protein CASSFNSGETEAFF.